The present T cell receptor (beta chain) was sequenced within a study of T cells after yellow fever vaccination (dated by TCRdb to the late 2010s). Regarding the research as a whole: The SMART-Seq v4 Ultra Low Input RNA kit was used to prepare libraries from fractions with low cell numbers. To track T-cell clones before and after primary and booster YFV17D yellow fever vaccination, bulk TCR alpha and beta repertoires were sequenced longitudinally. Two healthy male donors, one aged 18 to 30 and one aged 30 to 40 years, made up the cohort. Blood was drawn at multiple timepoints before and after primary and secondary immunization, with bulk PBMC replicates and cell subsets isolated.

The germline V gene (reference sequence) gives CDR1 as SEHNR and CDR2 as FQNEAQ. From cysteine to phenylalanine, the CDR3 is 17 amino acids long. Of all the DNA, just the CDR3 is kept, 51 bases in frame from base 1. The junction carries 26 bases between V and J, which are trimmed by 5 bases and 6 bases respectively. The treatment or condition label, as the study defines it: live attenuated yellow fever vaccine strain. A standard Ficoll-Paque protocol was used to isolate PBMCs from peripheral blood. Dynabeads CD4 and CD8 positive selection kits were used to isolate CD4 and CD8 T-cell fractions. TriZol was used to extract RNA from bulk PBMCs, from CD4 and CD8 fractions, and from dextramer-positive and dextramer-negative fractions. Results and caveats for the whole study, not just this receptor: Because the study included only two donors, the extent to which the findings can be generalized is limited. The secondary T-cell response was weaker than the primary response but faster, peaking on day 5 instead of day 15. After the booster, most clones that had expanded after primary vaccination were detected again (approximately 96% of CD4 and under 90% of CD8), suggesting broad maintenance of memory. A small fraction of clonotypes appeared in both the CD4 and CD8 compartments, likely as a result of convergent recombination. FACS-sorted repertoires could contain abundant contaminating clonotypes from the bulk population, so computational filtering was required.

Regarding this clonotype: What antigen it recognizes has not been identified. No much larger clonotype is one base removed from it; base qualities were not supplied.

TCR cDNA was synthesized by 5'RACE template switching, which introduced a universal primer site and unique molecular identifiers. Priming of cDNA synthesis was performed from both the TCR alpha and TCR beta constant segments. Library amplification used two PCR steps, and the second PCR step added sample barcodes and sequencing adapters. Sequencing of the libraries was done on either Illumina HiSeq 2500 (2x100 bp) or NovaSeq (2x150 bp). For the original study's pipeline: MIGEC was used to demultiplex reads and collapse the reads into UMI consensus sequences, and MiXCR was used for V(D)J alignment. Vaccine-responding clonotypes were defined with edgeR using replicate PBMC samples, requiring FDR below 0.01 and a log2 fold change above 5 up to day 15. Each bulk clonotype was labeled CD4 or CD8 based on which sequenced repertoire, CD4 or CD8, contained the clonotype at higher abundance. Through fastp at Q25 and MiXCR, TCRdb rebuilt clones from the public reads, retaining in-frame beta chains. For every CDR3 protein sequence, its rows merge into one entry that carries the most common genes and DNA. TCRdb's processing, not the authors', yielded these V and J calls. This sample comprises 200,000 to 300,000 distinct CDR3 sequences, roughly 6.2% of them detected only once. 0.8% to 1.2% of the sample belongs to the ten largest clones.

Specimen: CD4+ T cells sorted from PBMCs, collected on the day of the yellow fever booster vaccination. The V and J segments used are TRBV7-9 and TRBJ2-7; the D gene is possibly TRBD1 or TRBD2, with 5 bases matching each. This TCR came from a young man who received the YFV17D yellow fever vaccine. The CDR3 has the sequence CASSGPGQSFIRTEQYF. The nucleotide sequence reads TGTGCCAGCAGCGGACCGGGGCAGTCCTTTATACGTACCGAGCAGTACTTC. Reference TRBV7-9 and TRBJ2-7 genes cover what lies past the CDR3, so the full variable domain is DTGVSQNPRHKITKRGQNVTFRCDPISEHNRLYWYRQTLGQGPEFLTYFQNEAQLEKSRLLSDRFSAERPKGSFSTLEIQRTEQGDSAMYLCASSGPGQSFIRTEQYFGPGTRLTVT.